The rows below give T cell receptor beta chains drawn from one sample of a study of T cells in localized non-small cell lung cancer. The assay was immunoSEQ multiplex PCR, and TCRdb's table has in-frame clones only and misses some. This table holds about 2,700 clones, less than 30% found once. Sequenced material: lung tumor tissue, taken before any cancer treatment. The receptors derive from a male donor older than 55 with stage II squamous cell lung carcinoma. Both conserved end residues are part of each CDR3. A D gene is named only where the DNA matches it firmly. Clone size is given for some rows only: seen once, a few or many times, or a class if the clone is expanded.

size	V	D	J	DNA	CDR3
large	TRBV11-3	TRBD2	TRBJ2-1	TGTGCCAGCAGCTTAGTACCGGGGGGTTACAATGAGCAGTTCTTC	CASSLVPGGYNEQFF
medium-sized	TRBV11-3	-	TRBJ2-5	TGTGCCAGCAGCGGCGGTCTAGTTGGAGAGACCCAGTACTTC	CASSGGLVGETQYF
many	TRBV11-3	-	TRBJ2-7	TGTGCCAGCAGCCCGCCGGCCTACCTTGGCGAGCAGTACTTC	CASSPPAYLGEQYF
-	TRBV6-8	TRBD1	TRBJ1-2	TGTGCCAGCTTCGGGACAGGGTATGGCTACACCTTC	CASFGTGYGYTF
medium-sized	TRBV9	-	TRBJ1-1	TGTGCCAGCAGCGTAGAAGTGGTGGGGAACACTGAAGCTTTCTTT	CASSVEVVGNTEAFF
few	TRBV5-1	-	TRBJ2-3	TGCGCCAGCTCCGTTGGGGGGCGGACCGGGGATACGCAGTATTTT	CASSVGGRTGDTQYF
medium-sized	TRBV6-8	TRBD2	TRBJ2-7	TGTGCCAGCAGTTCTAACAACGGCAGGTACGGGAGGTTGTCTCACGAGCAGTACTTC	CASSSNNGRYGRLSHEQYF
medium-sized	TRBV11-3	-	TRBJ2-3	TGTGCCAGCAGCTTGTTTGAGGAAGGCACAGATACGCAGTATTTT	CASSLFEEGTDTQYF
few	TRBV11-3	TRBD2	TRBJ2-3	TGTGCCAGCAGCCCCCCGGGACTAGCGGGTACAGATACGCAGTATTTT	CASSPPGLAGTDTQYF
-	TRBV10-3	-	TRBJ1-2	TGTGCCGCCTCCTGGGAGGACTATGGCTACACCTTC	CAASWEDYGYTF